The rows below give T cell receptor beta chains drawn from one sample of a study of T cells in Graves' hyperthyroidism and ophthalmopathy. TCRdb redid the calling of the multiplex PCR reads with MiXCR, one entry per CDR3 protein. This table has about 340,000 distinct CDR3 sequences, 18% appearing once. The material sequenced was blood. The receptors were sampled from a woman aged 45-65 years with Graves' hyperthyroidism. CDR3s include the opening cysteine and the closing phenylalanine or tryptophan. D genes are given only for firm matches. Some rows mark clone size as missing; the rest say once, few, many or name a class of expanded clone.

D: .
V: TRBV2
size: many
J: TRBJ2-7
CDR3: CASSEAVGEQYF
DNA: TGTGCCAGCAGTGAAGCTGTGGGCGAGCAGTACTTC

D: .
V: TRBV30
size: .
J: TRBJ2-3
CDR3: CAWSGPDTQYF
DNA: TGTGCCTGGAGTGGGCCAGATACGCAGTATTTT

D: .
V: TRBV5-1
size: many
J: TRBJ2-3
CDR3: CASSLAGAMPYTDTQYF
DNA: TGCGCCAGCAGCTTGGCCGGGGCGATGCCTTACACAGATACGCAGTATTTT

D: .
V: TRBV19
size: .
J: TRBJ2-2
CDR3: CASSSRDPDTGELFF
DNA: TGTGCCAGTAGTTCCCGGGACCCCGACACCGGGGAGCTGTTTTTT

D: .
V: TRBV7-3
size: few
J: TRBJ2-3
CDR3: CASSSKSSTDTQYF
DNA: TGTGCCAGCAGCTCGAAGTCTAGCACAGATACGCAGTATTTT

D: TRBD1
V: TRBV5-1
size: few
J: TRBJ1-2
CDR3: CASNANQPRDRGLYGYTF
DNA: TGCGCCAGCAACGCAAACCAGCCCCGGGACAGGGGGCTTTATGGCTACACCTTC

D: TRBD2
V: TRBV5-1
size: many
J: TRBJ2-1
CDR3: CASSWMLAGGPDEQFF
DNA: TGCGCCAGCAGCTGGATGCTAGCGGGGGGGCCGGATGAGCAGTTCTTC

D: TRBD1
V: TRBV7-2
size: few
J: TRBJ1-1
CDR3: CASSIQGGGNTEAFF
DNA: TGTGCCAGCAGTATCCAGGGGGGGGGAAACACTGAAGCTTTCTTT

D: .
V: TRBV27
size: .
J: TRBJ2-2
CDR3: CASGLKGRNTGELFF
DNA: TGTGCCAGCGGTTTAAAGGGGCGGAACACCGGGGAGCTGTTTTTT

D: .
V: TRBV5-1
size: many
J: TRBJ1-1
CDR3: CATKGQAAGNAEAFF
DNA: TGCGCCACGAAAGGGCAGGCGGCGGGTAATGCTGAAGCTTTCTTT

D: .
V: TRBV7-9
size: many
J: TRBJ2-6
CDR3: CASSQPAAGYSGANVLTF
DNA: TGTGCCAGCAGCCAACCTGCGGCCGGTTACTCTGGGGCCAACGTCCTGACTTTC

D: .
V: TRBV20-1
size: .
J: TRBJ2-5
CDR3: CSPTQETQYF
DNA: TGCAGTCCCACACAAGAGACCCAGTACTTC

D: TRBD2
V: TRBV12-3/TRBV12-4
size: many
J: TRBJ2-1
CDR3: CASSFSGGVFDNEQFF
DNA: TGTGCCAGCAGTTTTAGCGGGGGGGTATTTGACAATGAGCAGTTCTTC

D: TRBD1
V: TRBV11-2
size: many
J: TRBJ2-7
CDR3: CASSLVSTGDLPYEQYF
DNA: TGTGCCAGCAGCTTAGTCTCCACAGGGGACCTTCCCTACGAGCAGTACTTC

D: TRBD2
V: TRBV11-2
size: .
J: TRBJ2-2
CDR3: CASSLMGLAGGTTGELFF
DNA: TGTGCCAGCAGCTTAATGGGACTAGCGGGGGGAACCACCGGGGAGCTGTTTTTT

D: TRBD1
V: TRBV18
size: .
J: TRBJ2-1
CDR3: CASSPDRDYNEQFF
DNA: TGTGCCAGCTCACCGGACAGGGACTACAATGAGCAGTTCTTC

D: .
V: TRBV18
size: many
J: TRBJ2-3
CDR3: CASSTSHSTDTQYF
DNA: TGTGCCAGCTCAACGAGTCATTCCACAGATACGCAGTATTTT

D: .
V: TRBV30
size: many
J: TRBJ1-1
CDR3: CAWSASRAEAFF
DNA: TGTGCCTGGAGTGCATCACGGGCTGAAGCTTTCTTT

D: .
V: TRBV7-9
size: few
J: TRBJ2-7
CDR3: CASSVTTQGWHEQYF
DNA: TGTGCCAGCAGCGTTACTACCCAAGGTTGGCACGAGCAGTACTTC

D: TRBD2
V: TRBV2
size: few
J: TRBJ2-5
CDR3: CASKRSYPGLAGQETQYF
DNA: TGTGCCAGCAAGAGATCTTACCCGGGACTAGCGGGCCAAGAGACCCAGTACTTC

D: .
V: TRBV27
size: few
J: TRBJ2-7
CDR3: CASSFDRNEQYF
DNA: TGTGCCAGCAGTTTTGACAGAAACGAGCAGTACTTC

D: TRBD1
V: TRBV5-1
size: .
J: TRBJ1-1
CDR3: CASGSGQGDPGGTEAFF
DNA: TGCGCCAGCGGCTCGGGACAGGGGGACCCGGGGGGCACTGAAGCTTTCTTT

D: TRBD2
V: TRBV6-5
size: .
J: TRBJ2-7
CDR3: CASSYSSGSLSYEQYF
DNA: TGTGCCAGCAGTTACTCTAGCGGGAGCCTCTCCTACGAGCAGTACTTC

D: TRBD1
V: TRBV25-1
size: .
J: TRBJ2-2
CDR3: CASSGSTGGSTGELFF
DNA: TGTGCCAGCAGTGGGTCGACAGGGGGGAGCACCGGGGAGCTGTTTTTT

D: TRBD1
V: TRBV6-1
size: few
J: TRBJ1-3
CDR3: CASRVSGTGGVSGLFAIYF
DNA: TGTGCCAGCAGAGTCTCCGGGACAGGGGGCGTTAGTGGCTTGTTCGCCATATATTTT

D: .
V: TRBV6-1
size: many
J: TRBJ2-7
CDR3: CASSTRGASYEQYF
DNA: TGTGCCAGCAGTACGAGGGGGGCCTCCTACGAGCAGTACTTC

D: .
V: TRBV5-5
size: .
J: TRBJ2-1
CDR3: CASSPDPGIEQFF
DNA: TGTGCCAGCAGTCCAGATCCGGGAATTGAGCAGTTCTTC

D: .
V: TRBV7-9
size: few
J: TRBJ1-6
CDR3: CASSPPLAGGDSPLHF
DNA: TGTGCCAGCAGCCCCCCCCTTGCGGGCGGGGATTCACCCCTCCACTTT

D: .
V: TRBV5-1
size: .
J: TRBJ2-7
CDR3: CASSLSSGTDYEQYF
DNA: TGCGCCAGCAGCTTGAGCTCAGGGACGGACTACGAGCAGTACTTC

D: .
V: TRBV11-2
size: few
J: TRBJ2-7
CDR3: CASSLNPAGGQYF
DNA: TGTGCCAGCAGCTTAAACCCAGCCGGTGGGCAGTACTTC

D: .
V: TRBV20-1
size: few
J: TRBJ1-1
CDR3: CSAQTAPTEAFF
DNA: TGCAGTGCTCAGACTGCCCCGACTGAAGCTTTCTTT

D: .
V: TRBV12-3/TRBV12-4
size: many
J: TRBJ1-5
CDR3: CASLGGINQPQHF
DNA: TGTGCCAGCCTTGGGGGGATAAATCAGCCCCAGCATTTT

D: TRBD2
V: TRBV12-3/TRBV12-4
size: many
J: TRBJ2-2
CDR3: CASIGTSGENTGELFF
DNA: TGTGCCAGCATCGGGACTAGCGGTGAGAACACCGGGGAGCTGTTTTTT

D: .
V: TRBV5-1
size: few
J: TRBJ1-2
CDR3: CASSYAGSRGISGYTF
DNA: TGCGCCAGCAGCTATGCGGGCTCCCGGGGGATCTCTGGCTACACCTTC

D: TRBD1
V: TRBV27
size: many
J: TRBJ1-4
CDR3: CASSVTGTGATNEKLFF
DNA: TGTGCCAGCAGTGTCACCGGGACAGGTGCAACTAATGAAAAACTGTTTTTT

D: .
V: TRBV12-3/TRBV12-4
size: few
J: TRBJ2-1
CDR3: CASSELAGVVNEQFF
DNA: TGTGCCAGCAGTGAACTAGCAGGGGTTGTGAATGAGCAGTTCTTC

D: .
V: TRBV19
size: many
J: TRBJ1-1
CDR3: CASSAYLGNTEAFF
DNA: TGTGCCAGTAGTGCCTACCTGGGGAACACTGAAGCTTTCTTT

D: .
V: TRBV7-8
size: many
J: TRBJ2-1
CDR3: CASSLVGAGTYNEQFF
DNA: TGTGCCAGCAGCTTAGTAGGGGCGGGTACCTACAATGAGCAGTTCTTC

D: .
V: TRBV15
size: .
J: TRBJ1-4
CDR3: CATSRDGSAGSEKLFF
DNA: TGTGCCACCAGCAGAGATGGCAGTGCAGGGAGTGAAAAACTGTTTTTT

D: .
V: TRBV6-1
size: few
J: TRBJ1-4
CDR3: CASVVGRGTEKLFF
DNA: TGTGCCAGCGTTGTCGGCAGGGGCACGGAAAAACTGTTTTTT

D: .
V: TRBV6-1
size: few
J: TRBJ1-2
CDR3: CASLRGYGYTF
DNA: TGTGCCAGCCTCCGGGGCTATGGCTACACCTTC

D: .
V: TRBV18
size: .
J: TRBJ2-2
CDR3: CASSPRSGKDTGELFF
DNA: TGTGCCAGCTCGCCACGGTCGGGGAAGGACACCGGGGAGCTGTTTTTT

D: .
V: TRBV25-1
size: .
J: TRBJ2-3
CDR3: CASSESGITDTQYF
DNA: TGTGCCAGCAGTGAATCAGGCATCACAGATACGCAGTATTTT